Detailed here is one TCR beta chain. The protocol was immunoSEQ multiplex PCR, while the TCRdb copy is restricted to in-frame clones and leaves out a portion. The data show 80,000 to 100,000 clones, with 90% to 95% seen just once and roughly 4% held by the top ten. These data are taken from a study of blood T cell repertoires in COVID-19. Study background: Acute and convalescent COVID-19 specimens originated in the United States, Italy and Spain. T cells, B-cell-depleted T cells, or PBMCs supplied cDNA or gDNA.

Sequenced input: peripheral blood. This sequence was found in a human donor with active COVID-19. The donor label of this sample is uncertain.

The CDR3 nucleotides are TGCAGCGGTAAAGACAGGGGCTATGGCTACACCTTC. Residues: CSGKDRGYGYTF. The rearrangement links TRBV29-1 to TRBJ1-2; 8 positions agree with TRBD1. CDR3 length: 12 amino acids. Trimming cost V 7 bases and J 4 bases; bases outside gene matches: 5. Germline lookup yields CDR1 SQVTM and CDR2 ANQGSEA. Full variable domain (outside the CDR3, taken from reference TRBV29-1 and TRBJ1-2): SAVISQKPSRDICQRGTSLTIQCQVDSQVTMMFWYRQQPGQSLTLIATANQGSEATYESGFVIDKFPISRPNLTFSTLTVSNMSPEDSSIYLCSGKDRGYGYTFGSGTRLTVV.